Following are 11 T cell receptor beta chains from one sample sequenced in a study of graft-versus-host responses after intestinal transplantation. These receptors' targets are unknown. TCRdb's table, derived via immunoSEQ multiplex PCR, lists solely in-frame clones and lacks some. Of about 110,000 clones in the sample, roughly 90% were seen once. The specimen was unstimulated CD4+ T cells sorted from spleen or lymph node cells, collected before transplant. These receptor sequences come from a human donor who was the organ donor for an intestinal transplant.

This chain connects TRBV10-3 to TRBJ2-3, with D unresolved. CDR1 is ENHRY and CDR2 is SYGVKD in the germline V gene. The CDR3 is made up of 12 amino acids. Trimming took 2 bases from V and 3 from J, leaving 3 bases between them. CDR3 nucleotides: TGTGCCATCAGTGAGCAAACAGATACGCAGTATTTT. Amino acid sequence: CAISEQTDTQYF.

The chain employs TRBV18 and TRBJ2-1; the match to TRBD2 covers 9 bases. With 1 base clipped from V and 8 bases from J, the junction kept 9 bases outside the gene matches. Germline assignment: CDR1 KGHSH and CDR2 LQKENI. The CDR3 contains 16 residues. Here the CDR3 DNA reads TGTGCCAGCTCACCACTAGCGGGAGCGGGACGGGATGAGCAGTTCTTC. Amino acids: CASSPLAGAGRDEQFF. Full variable domain (missing parts from reference TRBV18 and TRBJ2-1): NAGVMQNPRHLVRRRGQEARLRCSPMKGHSHVYWYRQLPEEGLKFMVYLQKENIIDESGMPKERFSAEFPKEGPSILRIQQVVRGDSAAYFCASSPLAGAGRDEQFFGPGTRLTVL.

This sequence joins TRBV18 and TRBJ2-1; D is unresolved. V shed 11 bases and J shed 0 bases, with 11 bases lying between them. CDR3 length equals 13 residues. The germline V gene encodes CDR1 KGHSH and CDR2 LQKENI. The CDR3 spells CAGSTVSYNEQFF. The CDR3 DNA reads as TGTGCCGGATCGACCGTCTCCTACAATGAGCAGTTCTTC.

The V gene is TRBV5-1, the J gene TRBJ2-1; D is perhaps TRBD1 (5 bases). Per germline, CDR1 SGHRS and CDR2 YFSETQ. Trimming pared 0 bases from V and 6 bases from J, leaving 10 bases between. The CDR3 runs 14 residues. The CDR3 region is CASSLARGPNEQFF. The CDR3 DNA sequence: TGCGCCAGCAGCTTGGCTAGGGGTCCCAATGAGCAGTTCTTC.

This rearrangement joins TRBV19 to TRBJ1-5, with a tentative D call TRBD1 (6 bases). The germline gives CDR1 LNHDA, CDR2 SQIVND (reference sequence). CDR3 length: 12 amino acids. The V and J ends lost 9 bases and 4 bases respectively, with 10 bases between them. The CDR3 sequence: CASTDRNQPQHF. CDR3 DNA sequence: TGTGCCAGCACCGACAGGAATCAGCCCCAGCATTTT.

The J gene is TRBJ1-1, the V gene TRBV6-6; D not certain. Germline lookup yields CDR1 MNHNY and CDR2 SVGAGI (reference sequence). The germline V and J ends were trimmed by 2 bases and 2 bases, with 12 bases remaining between them. CDR3 size: 15 residues. The CDR3 DNA sequence: TGTGCCAGCAGTTACGGCGGGCGGCCTAACACTGAAGCTTTCTTT. This translates into CASSYGGRPNTEAFF.

V and J are TRBV11-3 and TRBJ2-7; 10 nucleotides align to TRBD2. The ends lost 4 bases at V and 5 bases at J; junction bases unmatched: 5. This CDR3 contains 14 residues. Germline V gene data show CDR1 as SGHNT and CDR2 as YENEEA. In DNA, the CDR3 is TGTGCCAGCAGCTCAGCGGGAGGGTTCCACGAGCAGTACTTC. It is translated as CASSSAGGFHEQYF. The complete variable domain, with remaining parts taken from reference TRBV11-3 and TRBJ2-7, reads EAGVVQSPRYKIIEKKQPVAFWCNPISGHNTLYWYLQNLGQGPELLIRYENEEAVDDSQLPKDRFSAERLKGVDSTLKIQPAELGDSAVYLCASSSAGGFHEQYFGPGTRLTVT.

The genes are TRBV19 and TRBJ1-3; D might be TRBD1 (5 bases). This CDR3 contains 16 residues. Trimming left V 2 bases short and J 0 bases short, with 11 bases between. Germline lookup yields CDR1 LNHDA and CDR2 SQIVND (reference sequence). CDR3 nucleotides: TGTGCCAGTAGTATAACCAGGGTTACCTCTGGAAACACCATATATTTT. Its translation: CASSITRVTSGNTIYF.

This clone showed up just once. The CDR3 region is CTSSRGANVLTF. CDR3 DNA sequence: TGCACCAGCAGCCGAGGGGCCAACGTCCTGACTTTC. The chain uses TRBV1 and TRBJ2-6. TRBV1 is a listed pseudogene. The CDR3 covers 12 residues.

The chain couples TRBV6-5 to TRBJ1-4; D is possibly TRBD1 (6 bases). CDR3 size: 14 residues. Germline V gene data show CDR1 as MNHEY and CDR2 as SVGAGI. V was trimmed by 6 bases and J by 2 bases, leaving 10 bases between them. The CDR3 reads CASREGGTNEKLFF. DNA for the CDR3: TGTGCCAGCAGAGAGGGGGGGACTAATGAAAAACTGTTTTTT.

The V gene is TRBV15, the J gene TRBJ1-5, with 9 bases matching TRBD1. The CDR3 covers 14 residues. Per germline, CDR1 LNHNV and CDR2 YYDKDF (reference sequence). Trimming at V came to 3 bases and at J to 4 bases, leaving 1 base not matched to a gene. The CDR3 DNA reads as TGTGCCACCAGCAGGACAGGGGGAAATCAGCCCCAGCATTTT. Its translation is CATSRTGGNQPQHF.